This T cell receptor (beta chain) was identified in a study of cytomegalovirus exposure and HLA in healthy donors. Whole-study findings and limits: Earlier findings revealed that most TCR beta V segments proved productive either about 87% or about 30% of the time. The likely origin of a cluster of highly shared sequence variants was a sequencing artifact. From TCR beta sequences, most subjects' HLA-A and HLA-B alleles were reportedly predicted accurately.

Turning to this clone: Antigen: not known.

CDR1 is SNHLY and CDR2 is FYNNEI in the germline V gene. The germline V and J ends were trimmed by 1 base and 5 bases, with 12 bases remaining between them. The CDR3 length is 15 residues. Primers for the PCR totalled 60 Vbeta and 13 Jbeta. In the original workflow: Tens of millions of unique TCR beta chains, 8.5 million to 14 million shared, were counted in a later analysis. The data were produced by immunoSEQ multiplex PCR, yet TCRdb's version contains in-frame clones alone and is incomplete. From that table come the V and J calls and clone size; the DNA was used to work out D and trimming. The data contain approximately 180,000 clones, roughly 13% of them singletons.

Sequenced input: PBMCs. The chain joins TRBV2 to TRBJ2-1, with D uncertain. This clonotype was sampled from a man aged 45-60 years in good health and CMV-seropositive. The CDR3 spells CASSEGAVLNNEQFF. CDR3 bases: TGTGCCAGCAGTGAAGGGGCTGTTTTAAACAATGAGCAGTTCTTC. Drawing the rest from reference TRBV2 and TRBJ2-1, the complete variable domain is EPEVTQTPSHQVTQMGQEVILRCVPISNHLYFYWYRQILGQKVEFLVSFYNNEISEKSEIFDDQFSVERPDGSNFTLKIRSTKLEDSAMYFCASSEGAVLNNEQFFGPGTRLTVL.